This T cell receptor beta chain was found in a study of blood T cell repertoires in COVID-19. On the study more broadly: COVID-19 samples, acute and convalescent, were from the United States, Italy and Spain.

Original methodology: Amplification from reference gene primers served as the basis for estimated nucleated cell counts. TCRdb keeps only in-frame clones here, not all; method: immunoSEQ multiplex PCR. D and trimming were read from the DNA, whereas the V and J calls and clone size are those reported in that table. The sample has about 360,000 clones, less than 90% seen once. Germline loops: CDR1 SGHNT, CDR2 YYREEE (reference sequence). The CDR3 totals 15 residues. Trimming cost V 4 bases and J 2 bases, with 13 bases left between them. The TCR originated in a woman aged 60 to 75 with COVID-19, enrolled during active disease. Sequencing input: peripheral blood. J is TRBJ2-1 and V is TRBV5-4, with a weak D call TRBD1 (6 bases). The CDR3 coding sequence is TGTGCCAGCAGCCCCGGGACAATAGCCTACAATGAGCAGTTCTTC. It encodes CASSPGTIAYNEQFF.